The source of this T cell receptor (beta chain) is a study of identical twins. Broader study findings: With abundant cord blood beta clonotypes, insertions were fewer; memory repertoires showed no such pattern.

Unique molecular identifiers were present on the cDNA, which also gained a universal primer site by template switching. MiXCR was run by TCRdb on the 5' RACE reads, yielding one entry per CDR3 protein. The sample includes about 890,000 distinct CDR3 sequences, roughly an eighth seen only once; the top ten take around 1.5%. V dropped 5 bases and J dropped 3; count of bases not matched to a gene: 11. In germline, CDR1 is MDHEN, CDR2 SYDVKM. The CDR3 has 16 amino acids. This clonotype showed up just a few times. Its antigen is undetermined. No donor was unhealthy or non-Caucasian. These data also featured in a second study, about yellow fever vaccine responses in identical twins.

The genes are TRBV28 and TRBJ2-3; TRBD1 agrees at 7 bases. The receptor was isolated from a woman under 30 in good health. The sequencing input was PBMCs. The CDR3 DNA reads TGTGCCAGCAGTGTCGGTGGCAGGGGGAGAACAGATACGCAGTATTTT. It encodes CASSVGGRGRTDTQYF.